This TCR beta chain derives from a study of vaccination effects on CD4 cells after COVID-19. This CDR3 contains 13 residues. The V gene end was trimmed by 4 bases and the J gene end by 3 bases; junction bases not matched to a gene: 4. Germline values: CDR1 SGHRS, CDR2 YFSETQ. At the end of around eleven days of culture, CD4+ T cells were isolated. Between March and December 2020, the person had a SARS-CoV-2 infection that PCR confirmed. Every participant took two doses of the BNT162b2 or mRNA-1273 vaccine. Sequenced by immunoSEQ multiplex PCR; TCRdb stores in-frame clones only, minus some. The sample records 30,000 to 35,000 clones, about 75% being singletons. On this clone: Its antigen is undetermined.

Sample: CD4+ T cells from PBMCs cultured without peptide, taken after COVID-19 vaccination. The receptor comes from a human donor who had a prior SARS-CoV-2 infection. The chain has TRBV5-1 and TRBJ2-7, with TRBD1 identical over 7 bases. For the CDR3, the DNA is TGCGCCAGCAGCACAAGACAGGGCTACGAGCAGTACTTC. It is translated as CASSTRQGYEQYF.